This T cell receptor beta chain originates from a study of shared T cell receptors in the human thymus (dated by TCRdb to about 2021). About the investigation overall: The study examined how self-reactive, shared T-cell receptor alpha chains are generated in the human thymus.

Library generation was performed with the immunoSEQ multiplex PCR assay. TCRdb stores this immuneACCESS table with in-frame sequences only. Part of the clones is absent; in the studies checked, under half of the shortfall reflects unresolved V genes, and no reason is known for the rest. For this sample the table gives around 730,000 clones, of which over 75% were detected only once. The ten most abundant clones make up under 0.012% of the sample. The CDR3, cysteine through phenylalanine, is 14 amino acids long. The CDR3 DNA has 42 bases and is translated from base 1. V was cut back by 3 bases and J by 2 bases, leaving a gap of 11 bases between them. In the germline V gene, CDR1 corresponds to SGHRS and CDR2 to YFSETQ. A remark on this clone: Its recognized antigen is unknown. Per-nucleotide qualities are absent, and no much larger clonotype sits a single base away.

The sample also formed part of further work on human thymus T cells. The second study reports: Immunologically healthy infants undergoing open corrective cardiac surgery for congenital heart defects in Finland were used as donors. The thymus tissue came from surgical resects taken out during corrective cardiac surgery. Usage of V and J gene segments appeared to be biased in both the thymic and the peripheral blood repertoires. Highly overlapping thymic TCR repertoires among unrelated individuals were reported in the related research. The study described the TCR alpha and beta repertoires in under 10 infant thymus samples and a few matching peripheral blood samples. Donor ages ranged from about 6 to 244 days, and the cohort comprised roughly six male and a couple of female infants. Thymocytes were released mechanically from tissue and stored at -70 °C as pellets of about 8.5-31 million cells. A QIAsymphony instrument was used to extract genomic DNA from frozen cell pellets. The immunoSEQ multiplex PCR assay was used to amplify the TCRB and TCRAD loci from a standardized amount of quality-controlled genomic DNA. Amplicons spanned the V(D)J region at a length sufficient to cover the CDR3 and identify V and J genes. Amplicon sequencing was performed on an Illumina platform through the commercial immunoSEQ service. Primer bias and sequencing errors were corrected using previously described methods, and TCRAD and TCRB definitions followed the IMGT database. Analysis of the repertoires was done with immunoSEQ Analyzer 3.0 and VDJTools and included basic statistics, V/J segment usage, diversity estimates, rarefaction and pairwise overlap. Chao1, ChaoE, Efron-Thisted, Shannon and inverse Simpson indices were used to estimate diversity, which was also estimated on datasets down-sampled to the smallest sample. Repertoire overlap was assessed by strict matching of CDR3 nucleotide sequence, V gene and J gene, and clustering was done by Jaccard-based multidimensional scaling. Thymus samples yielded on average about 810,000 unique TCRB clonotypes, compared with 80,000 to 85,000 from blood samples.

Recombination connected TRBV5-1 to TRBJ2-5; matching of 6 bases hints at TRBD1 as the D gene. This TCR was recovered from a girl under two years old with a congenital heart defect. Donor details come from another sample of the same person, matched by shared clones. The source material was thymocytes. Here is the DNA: TGCGCCAGCAGCTCTCTACAGGGTCAAGAGACCCAGTACTTC. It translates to CASSSLQGQETQYF.